The 23 T cell receptor beta chains in this list originate from one sample, sequenced in a study of human T cells and chemical hapten exposure. TCRdb analysed the RACE reads with MiXCR anew, one entry per CDR3 protein. Of a few hundred thousand distinct CDR3 sequences in the sample, around 7% are singletons; the top ten hold about 1.1%. Documented time point: pre-sensitization, week 0. The treatment is: therapeutic diphenylcyclopropenone sensitization with weekly scalp DPC. Sequenced here: whole blood, sampled in connection with sensitization to the hapten diphenylcyclopropenone (DPC). These receptors all stem from a man between 18 and 29 years old with alopecia areata. Some clones in this sample may be carry-over from other donors' samples.

This clonotype came up a few times. This sequence joins TRBV7-6 and TRBJ1-2; D gene ambiguous. This CDR3 has 12 residues. Germline V gene sequence: CDR1 SGHVS, CDR2 FNYEAQ. Trimming removed 1 base from V and 8 bases from J, with 8 bases in between. The DNA of the CDR3 is TGTGCCAGCAGCTTAGGGTCGTCCGGCTACACCTTC. It encodes CASSLGSSGYTF.

This clonotype was detected a few times. The rearrangement links TRBV7-2 to TRBJ2-2; D gene unclear. The CDR3 is 15 amino acids. Per the germline V gene, CDR1 is SGHTA and CDR2 is FQGNSA. V shed 5 bases and J shed 2 bases, with 12 bases lying between them. The CDR3 loop reads CASSTRVLNTGELFF. As DNA, the CDR3 is TGTGCCAGCAGCACCCGGGTCCTTAACACCGGGGAGCTGTTTTTT.

The V gene is TRBV20-1, the J gene TRBJ1-4; possible D gene TRBD1, 5 bases. The germline V gene encodes CDR1 DFQATT and CDR2 SNEGSKA (reference sequence). Trimming removed 6 bases from V and 9 bases from J, with 17 bases in between. CDR3 length equals 13 residues. This CDR3 is CSAPDRKDQKLFF. The CDR3 DNA follows: TGCAGTGCCCCCGACAGAAAGGATCAAAAACTGTTTTTT.

This clonotype was observed a few times. The chain links TRBV7-3 to TRBJ2-5; 11 bases line up with TRBD2. Looked up from germline, CDR1 is SGHTA and CDR2 is FQGTGA. The CDR3 consists of 16 residues. The V segment lost 2 bases and the J segment 7 bases; nucleotides outside the gene matches: 9. The CDR3 sequence: CASSLGPGLAEGTQYF. CDR3 sequence (DNA): TGTGCCAGCAGCTTAGGACCGGGACTAGCGGAGGGGACCCAGTACTTC.

There are a few counts of this clonotype. V gene TRBV7-8 combines with J gene TRBJ2-3; D possibly corresponds to TRBD1 (6 bases). The germline CDR1 and CDR2 sequences are SGHVS and FQNEAQ. V shed 0 bases and J shed 6 bases, with 10 bases lying between them. The CDR3 has 14 residues. For the CDR3, the DNA is TGTGCCAGCAGCTTAGCCCGGACAGTGGATACGCAGTATTTT. This codes for CASSLARTVDTQYF.

This clonotype was seen ten or more times. This chain connects TRBV5-6 to TRBJ2-1; D unclear. CDR1 is SGHDT, CDR2 YYEEEE, per germline. Trimming took 0 bases from V and 4 from J, leaving 11 bases between them. The CDR3 sequence is 15 residues long. For the CDR3, the DNA is TGTGCCAGCAGCTTGGTCACGAGATATTACAATGAGCAGTTCTTC. Its protein is CASSLVTRYYNEQFF.

This clonotype was recorded at least ten times. The chain carries TRBV29-1 and TRBJ2-7; TRBD1 matches at 11 bases. CDR1 SQVTM and CDR2 ANQGSEA come from the germline V gene. The CDR3 contains 15 residues. The trim removed 7 bases at V and 4 bases at J, leaving 12 bases unmatched. The CDR3 region is CSARTGQGAVYEQYF. The DNA for the CDR3 is TGCAGCGCACGAACAGGACAGGGGGCGGTGTACGAGCAGTACTTC.

This clonotype was counted ten times or more. The chain combines TRBV10-3 with TRBJ1-4, with unresolved D. V was clipped by 1 base and J by 5 bases, with 5 bases between them. Germline assignment: CDR1 ENHRY and CDR2 SYGVKD. The CDR3 covers 13 residues. CDR3 sequence (DNA): TGTGCCATCAGTGAGTTCAGGAATGAAAAACTGTTTTTT. Its translation: CAISEFRNEKLFF.

This sequence joins TRBV5-1 and TRBJ1-1; D not resolved. Trimming cost V 4 bases and J 1 base, with 11 bases left between them. There are 14 residues in the CDR3. Germline V gene sequence: CDR1 SGHRS, CDR2 YFSETQ. The CDR3: CASSPSPGNTEAFF. In nucleotides, the CDR3 is TGCGCCAGCAGCCCCTCCCCGGGGAACACTGAAGCTTTCTTT. The full variable domain, in which reference TRBV5-1 and TRBJ1-1 provide the parts outside the CDR3, is KAGVTQTPRYLIKTRGQQVTLSCSPISGHRSVSWYQQTPGQGLQFLFEYFSETQRNKGNFPGRFSGRQFSNSRSEMNVSTLELGDSALYLCASSPSPGNTEAFFGQGTRLTVV.

This clonotype was seen many times. This sequence joins TRBV7-9 and TRBJ1-2; possibly TRBD1 for D (6 bases). Looked up from germline, CDR1 is SEHNR and CDR2 is FQNEAQ (reference sequence). V shed 5 bases and J shed 6 bases, with 19 bases lying between them. The CDR3 contains 15 residues. Here the CDR3 DNA reads TGTGCCAGCAGCCTACACCAGGGGCGCAGCCATGGCTACACCTTC. Encoded protein: CASSLHQGRSHGYTF.

This chain joins TRBV4-3 and TRBJ2-3, with 8 positions matching TRBD2. This CDR3 has 15 amino acids. V dropped 0 bases and J dropped 7; count of bases not matched to a gene: 6. The germline V gene has CDR1 LGHNA and CDR2 YSLEER. The CDR3 DNA follows: TGCGCCAGCAGCCAAGAGTCGGGGGGGCCTAATACGCAGTATTTT. Protein: CASSQESGGPNTQYF.

This clonotype showed up just once. The gene calls are TRBV7-9 and TRBJ2-5; the D gene could be TRBD1 or TRBD2 (6 bases each). Looked up from germline, CDR1 is SEHNR and CDR2 is FQNEAQ (reference sequence). Trimming stripped 4 bases from V and 5 bases from J, with 20 bases between. The CDR3 covers 16 residues. The CDR3 loop is CASSSNRDSRGETQYF. DNA for the CDR3: TGTGCCAGCAGCTCCAACCGGGACTCAAGGGGGGAGACCCAGTACTTC.

The table lists this clonotype with many counts. The chain carries TRBV10-1 and TRBJ1-1; D is uncertain. Trimming cost V 4 bases and J 4 bases, with 4 bases left between them. This CDR3 is 11 amino acids long. The germline gives CDR1 WNHNN, CDR2 SYGVQD (reference sequence). The chain's CDR3 is CASSGGTEAFF. Here the CDR3 DNA reads TGCGCCAGCAGTGGCGGCACTGAAGCTTTCTTT.

On this clonotype itself: A read error may explain this, as a much larger clone is one base away. The genes are TRBV28 and TRBJ1-2, with unresolved D. From germline, CDR1 is MDHEN and CDR2 SYDVKM. The CDR3 is 12 residues long. CDR3 nucleotides: TGTCCCAGCAGTCCTAACGACTATGGCTACACCTTC. It specifies CPSSPNDYGYTF.

This clonotype was seen many times. This chain uses TRBV20-1 with TRBJ2-3, with 14 bases lining up with TRBD2. The length of the CDR3 is 15 residues. Looked up from germline, CDR1 is DFQATT and CDR2 is SNEGSKA (reference sequence). Trimming took 3 bases from V and 5 from J; bases not matched to a gene: 4. This CDR3 reads CSASRGTSGGDTQYF. CDR3 nucleotides: TGCAGTGCTAGCCGTGGGACTAGCGGGGGAGATACGCAGTATTTT.

This clonotype was detected a few times. This rearrangement joins TRBV6-6 to TRBJ1-2, with a weak D call TRBD1 (5 bases). The germline gives CDR1 MNHNY, CDR2 SVGAGI (reference sequence). CDR3 length: 16 residues. Trimming took off 0 bases at V and 8 bases at J, with 19 bases between the two ends. The CDR3 sequence: CASSYSVVRTTGGYTF. For the CDR3, the DNA is TGTGCCAGCAGTTACTCGGTTGTCAGGACAACGGGAGGCTACACCTTC.

The V and J genes are TRBV20-1 and TRBJ1-2; D gene unclear. The germline CDR1 and CDR2 sequences are DFQATT and SNEGSKA (reference sequence). Between the trimmed V and J ends, which lost 0 bases and 4 bases, there was a span of 12 bases. The CDR3 covers 14 residues. The CDR3 spells CSARDSTEVYGYTF. The CDR3 nucleotides read TGCAGTGCTAGAGACTCGACGGAGGTCTATGGCTACACCTTC.

This clonotype was detected many times. The chain combines TRBV14 with TRBJ1-6; D is unclear. The CDR3 runs 13 residues. Deletions cut 0 bases from V and 9 bases from J, with 6 bases between. In germline, CDR1 is SGHDN, CDR2 FVKESK. The CDR3 DNA sequence: TGTGCCAGCAGCCAAGAGTCCGGTTCACCCCTCCACTTT. Its protein is CASSQESGSPLHF.

This chain uses TRBV4-1 with TRBJ2-2; TRBD2 matches at 8 bases. The V gene's germline CDR1 is MGHRA and CDR2 YSYEKL. The CDR3 loop spans 15 amino acids. The ends lost 2 bases at V and 7 bases at J; junction bases unmatched: 6. The CDR3 protein is CASSQRRGAGGELFF. The CDR3 DNA is TGCGCCAGCAGCCAACGGCGGGGGGCTGGCGGGGAGCTGTTTTTT.

On this clonotype itself: The junction and the germline gene differ at one end; a read error may be behind it. The rearrangement joins TRBV2 to TRBJ1-4, with D maybe TRBD1 (6 bases). This CDR3 region has 15 residues. Germline CDR1 reads SNHLY; CDR2 reads FYNNEI. The CDR3 sequence is CASREGGAFNEKLFF. In nucleotides, the CDR3 is TGTGCCAGCAGAGAAGGGGGTGCCTTTAATGAAAAACTGTTTTTT.

The chain recombines TRBV20-1 with TRBJ2-2; 8 positions match TRBD2. Germline CDR1 is DFQATT and CDR2 is SNEGSKA (reference sequence). V trimming: 5 bases; J trimming: 4 bases; junction bases outside the gene matches: 3. The length of the CDR3 is 13 residues. The CDR3 reads CSAPGGLTGELFF. The CDR3 DNA is TGCAGTGCTCCGGGGGGGCTCACCGGGGAGCTGTTTTTT.

This clonotype occurred a few times. The rearrangement links TRBV11-2 to TRBJ1-4, with D perhaps TRBD1 (5 bases). Trimming shortened V by 5 bases and J by 8 bases, and 15 bases separated the two germline ends. The CDR3 is made up of 14 amino acids. Germline CDR1 and CDR2: SGHAT and FQNNGV. This chain's CDR3 is CASSVGGAGEKLFF. In DNA form, the CDR3 reads TGTGCCAGCAGCGTTGGGGGTGCCGGCGAAAAACTGTTTTTT.

This rearrangement joins TRBV6-5 to TRBJ2-5; TRBD2 agrees at 7 bases. This CDR3 has 14 amino acids. Germline lookup yields CDR1 MNHEY and CDR2 SVGAGI. V dropped 2 bases and J dropped 3; count of bases not matched to a gene: 3. The CDR3 loop reads CASSYGRGEETQYF. CDR3 DNA: TGTGCCAGCAGTTACGGTCGGGGGGAAGAGACCCAGTACTTC.